One and the same sample provided the 24 T cell receptor beta chains below, sequenced in a study of immune cell composition in non-small cell lung cancer. Repertoires were generated with immunoSEQ multiplex PCR, while TCRdb's copy carries only in-frame clones and drops some. The sample lists 9,000 to 10,000 clones, 60% to 70% seen once, with 7.5% to 9.5% in the top ten. Sequencing input: lung tumor tissue. These receptors came from a human donor with non-small cell lung cancer.

The CDR3 DNA is TGTGCCAGCAGCTCCCCGGACAGGGGGCGGTACGAGCAGTACTTC. This codes for CASSSPDRGRYEQYF. This chain links TRBV5-8 with TRBJ2-7; 11 bases map to TRBD1. Losses at the gene ends were 3 bases for V and 4 bases for J; bases not matched to a gene: 6. The CDR3 length is 15 residues. Germline V CDR1 and CDR2: SGHTS, YDEGEE.

This clone is termed medium-sized. The V and J genes are TRBV28 and TRBJ2-5; 10 bases map to TRBD1. This CDR3 spans 15 amino acids. Germline CDR1 is MDHEN and CDR2 is SYDVKM. Unmatched junction bases numbered 4, after V lost 4 bases and J lost 2 bases. The DNA for the CDR3 is TGTGCCAGCAGTTCGACAGGGGGCGGACAAGAGACCCAGTACTTC. Translation: CASSSTGGGQETQYF.

This clone ranks as medium-sized (0.01 to 0.1%). This sequence joins TRBV9 and TRBJ1-1; tentative D call: TRBD1 (5 bases). The CDR3 covers 14 residues. The germline V and J ends were trimmed by 3 bases and 5 bases, with 14 bases remaining between them. The V gene's germline CDR1 is SGDLS and CDR2 YYNGEE. The CDR3 protein is CASSEGTFGTEAFF. CDR3 DNA: TGTGCCAGCAGCGAGGGGACGTTTGGTACTGAAGCTTTCTTT.

The V gene is TRBV6-6, the J gene TRBJ2-7; D unclear. In germline, CDR1 is MNHNY, CDR2 SVGAGI (reference sequence). The CDR3 has 12 amino acids. Trimming left V 7 bases short and J 5 bases short, with 12 bases between. The CDR3 region has the DNA TGTGCCAGCACTAGTAGACAACACGAGCAGTACTTC. This encodes CASTSRQHEQYF.

This clone was found a few times. The chain uses TRBV9 and TRBJ2-3; 14 bases map to TRBD2. Trimming cost V 3 bases and J 5 bases; bases outside gene matches: 11. This CDR3 spans 18 amino acids. Germline assignment: CDR1 SGDLS and CDR2 YYNGEE. CDR3 residues: CASSATRLAGGPGDTQYF. Here the CDR3 DNA reads TGTGCCAGCAGCGCCACAAGACTAGCGGGGGGGCCTGGAGATACGCAGTATTTT.

For this clone: At the DNA level, this CDR3 is encoded by other sequences in the same sample as well. The chain combines TRBV20-1 with TRBJ2-7; D may be TRBD1 (5 bases). Between the trimmed V and J ends, which lost 6 bases and 3 bases, there was a span of 9 bases. Germline-derived CDR1 and CDR2 are DFQATT and SNEGSKA (reference sequence). The CDR3 contains 11 residues. The CDR3 nucleotides are TGCAGTGCCCGAGACAGCTACGAGCAGTACTTC. Amino acids: CSARDSYEQYF.

This sequence joins TRBV5-4 and TRBJ1-1; D is ambiguous. This CDR3 spans 14 amino acids. Trimming stripped 2 bases from V and 0 bases from J, with 8 bases between. The germline V gene has CDR1 SGHNT and CDR2 YYREEE (reference sequence). CDR3 in DNA: TGTGCCAGCAGCTTCCGCGGGTTGAACACTGAAGCTTTCTTT. This sequence encodes CASSFRGLNTEAFF.

The chain has TRBV7-9 and TRBJ2-3; the match to TRBD1 covers 9 bases. CDR3 size: 15 residues. Germline-derived CDR1 and CDR2 are SEHNR and FQNEAQ (reference sequence). J lost 3 bases, V lost 6 bases, and 7 bases had no gene match. CDR3 loop: CASSLRGTGTDTQYF. The CDR3 region has the DNA TGTGCCAGCAGTTTGCGGGGGACAGGGACAGATACGCAGTATTTT. Supplemented by reference TRBV7-9 and TRBJ2-3, the full variable domain reads DTGVSQNPRHKITKRGQNVTFRCDPISEHNRLYWYRQTLGQGPEFLTYFQNEAQLEKSRLLSDRFSAERPKGSFSTLEIQRTEQGDSAMYLCASSLRGTGTDTQYFGPGTRLTVL.

The V gene is TRBV11-3, the J gene TRBJ1-2, with D possibly matching TRBD1 (6 bases). The V end lost 4 bases, the J end lost 2 bases, and 23 bases lay between the germline ends. This CDR3 has 18 residues. Germline-derived CDR1 and CDR2 are SGHNT and YENEEA. The CDR3 nucleotides are TGTGCCAGCAGCTCGCGTCGATTGAGGACAGCTCTAAACTATGGCTACACCTTC. Translating it yields CASSSRRLRTALNYGYTF. Drawing the rest from reference TRBV11-3 and TRBJ1-2, the complete variable domain is EAGVVQSPRYKIIEKKQPVAFWCNPISGHNTLYWYLQNLGQGPELLIRYENEEAVDDSQLPKDRFSAERLKGVDSTLKIQPAELGDSAVYLCASSSRRLRTALNYGYTFGSGTRLTVV.

Points on this clone: A junction boundary mismatches the germline segment, possibly from a read error. V gene TRBV7-2 combines with J gene TRBJ2-1, with 11 bases identical to TRBD2. CDR1 and CDR2 from the germline V gene are SGHTA and FQGNSA. The CDR3 sequence is 13 residues long. CDR3 sequence reads: CASRETSGENSVF. As DNA, the CDR3 is TGTGCCAGCAGGGAGACTAGCGGGGAAAATTCGGTCTTC.

V gene TRBV30 combines with J gene TRBJ1-5; perhaps TRBD1 as D (6 bases). Germline V gene lookup returns CDR1 GTSNPN and CDR2 SVGIG (reference sequence). This CDR3 has 13 residues. The DNA of the CDR3 is TGTGCTATGGAGGGGGGACAAGATCAGCCCCAGCATTTT. This sequence encodes CAMEGGQDQPQHF.

The chain has TRBV9 and TRBJ1-6; 9 positions agree with TRBD1. With 5 bases clipped from V and 8 bases from J, the junction kept 11 bases outside the gene matches. The germline gives CDR1 SGDLS, CDR2 YYNGEE. CDR3 length: 16 amino acids. CDR3 region: CASSRRGGQGYSPLHF. In DNA form, the CDR3 reads TGTGCCAGCAGTCGTAGAGGTGGACAGGGGTATTCACCCCTCCACTTT.

This clone showed up just a few times. This sample includes further DNA sequences coding for the same CDR3. The gene calls are TRBV15 and TRBJ2-7; 10 nucleotides agree with TRBD1. The CDR3 has 14 residues. Germline assignment: CDR1 LNHNV and CDR2 YYDKDF (reference sequence). Trimming took 3 bases from V and 5 from J; bases not matched to a gene: 4. CDR3 sequence reads: CATSRDRGGHEQYF. Here the CDR3 DNA reads TGTGCCACCAGCAGGGACAGGGGGGGCCACGAGCAGTACTTC.

The CDR3 loop is CASRFRRGTHEQFF. DNA of the CDR3: TGTGCCAGCAGATTCCGTAGAGGGACCCATGAGCAGTTCTTC. The V and J genes are TRBV28 and TRBJ2-1; D is perhaps TRBD1 or TRBD2 (5 bases each). The CDR3 contains 14 residues. The V end lost 6 bases, the J end lost 8 bases, and 17 bases lay between the germline ends. Germline V gives CDR1 MDHEN, CDR2 SYDVKM.

This chain links TRBV28 with TRBJ1-6, with D possibly being TRBD1 (5 bases). This CDR3 spans 14 amino acids. Germline V gene data show CDR1 as MDHEN and CDR2 as SYDVKM. V was shortened by 2 bases and J by 8 bases, with 10 bases between the two germline ends. The CDR3 is CASSLPGGDSPLHF. The DNA of the CDR3 is TGTGCCAGCAGTTTACCAGGAGGGGATTCACCCCTCCACTTT.

The rearrangement joins TRBV30 to TRBJ2-2; the match to TRBD2 covers 11 bases. J gave up 4 bases and V 1 base, and 11 bases lay outside the gene matches. The CDR3 contains 18 residues. Germline-derived CDR1 and CDR2 are GTSNPN and SVGIG (reference sequence). CDR3 sequence (DNA): TGTGCCTGGAGTGACAAAGTTAGCGGGGGGGCGTCCACCGGGGAGCTGTTTTTT. Protein: CAWSDKVSGGASTGELFF.

The sample holds a few counts of this clone. The same CDR3 is also encoded by other DNA sequences in this sample. The chain carries TRBV29-1 and TRBJ1-1; D unresolved. The V end was cut by 3 bases, the J end by 2 bases, with 4 bases between. The germline V gene has CDR1 SQVTM and CDR2 ANQGSEA. The CDR3 loop spans 11 amino acids. The CDR3 region is CSVEVNTEAFF. CDR3 bases: TGCAGCGTTGAGGTTAACACTGAAGCTTTCTTT.

The genes are TRBV10-3 and TRBJ2-7, with 8 bases that match TRBD2. Germline lookup yields CDR1 ENHRY and CDR2 SYGVKD. J gave up 7 bases and V 4 bases, and 0 bases lay outside the gene matches. The CDR3 consists of 11 residues. DNA for the CDR3: TGTGCCATCAGTGTAGCGGGGGAGCAGTACTTC. It translates to CAISVAGEQYF.

By its share, this clone is large (0.1 to 1%). The genes are TRBV30 and TRBJ2-7; D is tentatively TRBD1 or TRBD2 (5 bases each). The germline CDR1 and CDR2 sequences are GTSNPN and SVGIG (reference sequence). V was shortened by 7 bases and J by 0 bases, with 16 bases between the two germline ends. The CDR3 contains 14 residues. CDR3 sequence: CASPRDGSSYEQYF. The CDR3 DNA sequence: TGTGCCTCTCCCCGGGACGGCAGCTCCTACGAGCAGTACTTC.

V usage is TRBV12-5 and J usage is TRBJ1-1; 9 bases agree with TRBD1. J was trimmed by 4 bases and V by 2 bases; bases with no gene match: 2. This CDR3 spans 14 amino acids. Germline V gives CDR1 LGHNT, CDR2 FRNRAP. CDR3 residues: CASGLWDRVTEAFF. In nucleotides, the CDR3 is TGTGCTAGTGGTTTGTGGGACAGGGTCACTGAAGCTTTCTTT. Full variable domain (remainder filled in from reference TRBV12-5 and TRBJ1-1): DARVTQTPRHKVTEMGQEVTMRCQPILGHNTVFWYRQTMMQGLELLAYFRNRAPLDDSGMPKDRFSAEMPDATLATLKIQPSEPRDSAVYFCASGLWDRVTEAFFGQGTRLTVV.

The V call is TRBV5-1, the J call TRBJ2-7; D possibly corresponds to TRBD2 (5 bases). The CDR3 loop spans 16 amino acids. V was trimmed by 1 base and J by 3 bases, leaving 17 bases between them. Germline V gene lookup returns CDR1 SGHRS and CDR2 YFSETQ. Written as DNA, the CDR3 is TGCGCCAGCAGCTTGTCGTCGCGGGCGGAAATCTACGAGCAGTACTTC. Its translation is CASSLSSRAEIYEQYF.

CDR3 residues: CASKGSWGTEAFF. The CDR3 DNA follows: TGTGCCAGCAAAGGCTCTTGGGGCACTGAAGCTTTCTTT. The chain has TRBV2 and TRBJ1-1; D is undetermined. This CDR3 is 13 amino acids long. V lost 7 bases and J lost 4, with 13 bases in between. Germline-derived CDR1 and CDR2 are SNHLY and FYNNEI.

This clone was found once. At one of its ends the junction is not consistent with the germline gene, which may arise from a read error. The chain employs TRBV7-3 and TRBJ2-1; D is unclear. Per the germline V gene, CDR1 is SGHTA and CDR2 is FQGTGA. This CDR3 region has 15 residues. The CDR3 sequence is CTSSLRAGSYNEQFF. The CDR3 nucleotides read TGTACCAGCAGCTTAAGGGCAGGCTCCTACAATGAGCAGTTCTTC. Looking up the rest from reference TRBV7-3 and TRBJ2-1 gives the full variable domain: GAGVSQTPSNKVTEKGKYVELRCDPISGHTALYWYRQSLGQGPEFLIYFQGTGAADDSGLPNDRFFAVRPEGSVSTLKIQRTERGDSAVYLCTSSLRAGSYNEQFFGPGTRLTVL.

V gene TRBV28 combines with J gene TRBJ2-3, with 12 bases that match TRBD2. Unmatched junction bases numbered 8, after V lost 5 bases and J lost 11 bases. The CDR3 contains 14 residues. Germline CDR1 and CDR2: MDHEN and SYDVKM. The CDR3: CASSPQMGLAGQYF. The DNA for the CDR3 is TGTGCCAGCAGTCCCCAAATGGGACTAGCGGGGCAGTATTTT. The full variable domain, its missing parts supplied by reference TRBV28 and TRBJ2-3, is DVKVTQSSRYLVKRTGEKVFLECVQDMDHENMFWYRQDPGLGLRLIYFSYDVKMKEKGDIPEGYSVSREKKERFSLILESASTNQTSMYLCASSPQMGLAGQYFGPGTRLTVL.